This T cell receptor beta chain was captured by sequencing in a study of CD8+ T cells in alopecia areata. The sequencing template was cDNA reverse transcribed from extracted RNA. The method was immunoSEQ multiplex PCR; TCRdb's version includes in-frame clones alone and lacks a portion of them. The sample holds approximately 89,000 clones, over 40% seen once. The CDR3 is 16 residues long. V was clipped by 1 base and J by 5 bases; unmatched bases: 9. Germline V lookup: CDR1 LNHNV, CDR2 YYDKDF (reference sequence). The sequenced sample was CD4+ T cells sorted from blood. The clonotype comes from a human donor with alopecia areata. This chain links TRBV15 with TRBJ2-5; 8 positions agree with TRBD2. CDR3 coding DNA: TGTGCCACCAGCAGAGGCGGGACTAGTCTTTCGGAGACCCAGTACTTC. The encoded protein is CATSRGGTSLSETQYF.